This paragraph covers one TCR beta chain sequence. What it binds is not known. The data originate from a study of siplizumab effects on memory and regulatory T cells. Notes on the study in general: Most proliferating CD4+ or CD8+ clones, roughly 75-95%, had no naive or memory assignment. Significantly reduced by siplizumab was the cumulative frequency of alloreactive sequences, namely those traceable to unstimulated CD4+ memory cells. Naive T cells were seen as more diverse than memory cells and as major alloresponse contributors.

TCRdb keeps only in-frame clones here, not all; method: immunoSEQ multiplex PCR. The sample has some 75,000 clones, 93% seen once. This clonotype originated in a human donor in good health. The sample comprised CD8+ T cells sorted from blood.

The CDR3 protein is CASSLAGPTGELFF. The CDR3 DNA is TGTGCCAGCAGCTTAGCGGGACCCACCGGGGAGCTGTTTTTT. The chain links TRBV7-9 to TRBJ2-2; D could derive from TRBD1 or TRBD2 (5 bases each). This CDR3 is 14 amino acids long. With 0 bases removed from V and 4 bases from J, the gap between germline ends came to 6 bases. CDR1 SEHNR and CDR2 FQNEAQ come from the germline V gene (reference sequence).